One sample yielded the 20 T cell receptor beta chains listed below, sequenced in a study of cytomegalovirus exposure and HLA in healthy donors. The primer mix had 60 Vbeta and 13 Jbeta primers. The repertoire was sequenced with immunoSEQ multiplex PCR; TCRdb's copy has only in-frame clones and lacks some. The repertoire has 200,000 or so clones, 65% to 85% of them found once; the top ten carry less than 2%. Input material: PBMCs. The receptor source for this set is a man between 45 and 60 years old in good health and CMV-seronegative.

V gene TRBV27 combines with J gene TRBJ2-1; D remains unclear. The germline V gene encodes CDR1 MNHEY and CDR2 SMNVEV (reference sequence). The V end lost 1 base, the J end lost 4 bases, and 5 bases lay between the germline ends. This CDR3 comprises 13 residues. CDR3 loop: CASSLWRYNEQFF. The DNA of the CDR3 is TGTGCCAGCAGTTTATGGCGGTACAATGAGCAGTTCTTC.

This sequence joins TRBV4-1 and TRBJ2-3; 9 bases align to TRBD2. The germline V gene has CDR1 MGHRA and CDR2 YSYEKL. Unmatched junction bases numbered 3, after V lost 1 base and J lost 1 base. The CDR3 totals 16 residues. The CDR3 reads CASSQGRTSGTDTQYF. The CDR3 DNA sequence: TGCGCCAGCAGCCAAGGTCGGACTAGCGGCACAGATACGCAGTATTTT.

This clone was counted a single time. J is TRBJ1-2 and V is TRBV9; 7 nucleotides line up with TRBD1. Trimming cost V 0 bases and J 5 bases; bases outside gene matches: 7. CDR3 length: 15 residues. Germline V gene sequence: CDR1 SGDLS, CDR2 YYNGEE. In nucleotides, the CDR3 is TGTGCCAGCAGCGTAGAGGGACAGAGTTCTTATGGCTACACCTTC. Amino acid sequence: CASSVEGQSSYGYTF.

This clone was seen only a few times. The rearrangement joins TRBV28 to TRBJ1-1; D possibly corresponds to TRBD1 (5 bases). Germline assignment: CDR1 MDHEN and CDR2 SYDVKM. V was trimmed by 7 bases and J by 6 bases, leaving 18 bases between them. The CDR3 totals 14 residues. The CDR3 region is CASTSGKTRAEAFF. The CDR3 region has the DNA TGTGCCAGCACCTCGGGTAAGACCAGGGCTGAAGCTTTCTTT.

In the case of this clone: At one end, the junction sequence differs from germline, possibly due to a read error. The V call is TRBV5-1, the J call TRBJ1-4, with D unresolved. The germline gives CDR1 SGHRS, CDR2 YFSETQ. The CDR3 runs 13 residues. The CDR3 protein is CASSLSGESEKLF. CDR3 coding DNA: TGCGCCAGCAGCCTCTCTGGGGAGAGTGAAAAACTGTTT.

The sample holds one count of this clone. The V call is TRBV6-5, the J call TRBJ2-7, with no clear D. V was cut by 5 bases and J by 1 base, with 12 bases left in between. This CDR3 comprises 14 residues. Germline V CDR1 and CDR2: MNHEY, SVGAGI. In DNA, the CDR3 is TGTGCCAGCAGTGAGACCAGCGTATCCTACGAGCAGTACTTC. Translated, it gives CASSETSVSYEQYF.

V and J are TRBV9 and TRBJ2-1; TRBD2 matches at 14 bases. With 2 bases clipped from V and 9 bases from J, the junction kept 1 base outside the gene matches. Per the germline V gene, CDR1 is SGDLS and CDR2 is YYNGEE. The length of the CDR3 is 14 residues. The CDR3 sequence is CASSVTSGRGEQFF. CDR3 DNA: TGTGCCAGCAGCGTGACTAGCGGGAGGGGTGAGCAGTTCTTC.

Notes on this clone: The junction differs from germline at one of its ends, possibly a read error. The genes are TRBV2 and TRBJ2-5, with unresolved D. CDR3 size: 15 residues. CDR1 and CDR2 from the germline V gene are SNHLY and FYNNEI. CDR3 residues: CASSVHLQSAENQYF. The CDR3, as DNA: TGTGCCAGCAGTGTCCACCTGCAAAGTGCTGAGAACCAGTACTTC.

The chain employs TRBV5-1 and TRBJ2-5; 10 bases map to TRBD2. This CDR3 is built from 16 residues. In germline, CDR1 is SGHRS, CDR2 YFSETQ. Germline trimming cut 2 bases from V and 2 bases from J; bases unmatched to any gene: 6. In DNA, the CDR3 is TGCGCCAGCAGCTTCCTAGCGGGAGTGGGGCAAGAGACCCAGTACTTC. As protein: CASSFLAGVGQETQYF.

The chain's CDR3 is CASSLGSGRAYEQYF. The CDR3 nucleotides read TGTGCCAGCAGCTTGGGGAGCGGGCGCGCCTACGAGCAGTACTTC. V usage is TRBV7-9 and J usage is TRBJ2-7, with D tentatively TRBD2 (6 bases). CDR1 SEHNR and CDR2 FQNEAQ come from the germline V gene (reference sequence). The V end was cut by 3 bases, the J end by 2 bases, with 14 bases between. The CDR3 covers 15 residues. Variable domain in full (rest from reference TRBV7-9 and TRBJ2-7): DTGVSQNPRHKITKRGQNVTFRCDPISEHNRLYWYRQTLGQGPEFLTYFQNEAQLEKSRLLSDRFSAERPKGSFSTLEIQRTEQGDSAMYLCASSLGSGRAYEQYFGPGTRLTVT.

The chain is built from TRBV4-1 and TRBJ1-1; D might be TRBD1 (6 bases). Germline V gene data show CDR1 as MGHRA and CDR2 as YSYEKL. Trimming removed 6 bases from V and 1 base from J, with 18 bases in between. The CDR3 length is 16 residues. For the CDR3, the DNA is TGCGCCAGCAGTGACACTGCGAGGGGGAGGAACACTGAAGCTTTCTTT. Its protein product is CASSDTARGRNTEAFF.

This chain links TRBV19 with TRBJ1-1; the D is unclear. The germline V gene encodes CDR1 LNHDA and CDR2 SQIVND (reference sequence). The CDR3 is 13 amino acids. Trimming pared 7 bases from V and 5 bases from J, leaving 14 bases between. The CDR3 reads CASNAWEGTEAFF. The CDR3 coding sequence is TGTGCCAGTAATGCCTGGGAGGGAACTGAAGCTTTCTTT.

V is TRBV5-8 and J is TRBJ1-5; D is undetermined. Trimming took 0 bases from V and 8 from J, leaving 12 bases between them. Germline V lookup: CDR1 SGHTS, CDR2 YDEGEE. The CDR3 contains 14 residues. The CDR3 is CASSLGRNREPQHF. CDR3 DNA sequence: TGTGCCAGCAGCTTGGGGAGAAATCGGGAGCCCCAGCATTTT. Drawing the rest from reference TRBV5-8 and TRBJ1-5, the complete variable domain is EAGVTQSPTHLIKTRGQQATLRCSPISGHTSVYWYQQALGLGLQFLLWYDEGEERNRGNFPPRFSGRQFPNYSSELNVNALELEDSALYLCASSLGRNREPQHFGDGTRLSIL.

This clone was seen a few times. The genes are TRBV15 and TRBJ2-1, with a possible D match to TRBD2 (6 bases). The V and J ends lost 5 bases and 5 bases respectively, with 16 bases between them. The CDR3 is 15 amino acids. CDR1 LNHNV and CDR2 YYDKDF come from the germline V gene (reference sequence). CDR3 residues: CATSLRGTEDNEQFF. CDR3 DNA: TGTGCCACCAGCTTACGGGGGACGGAAGACAATGAGCAGTTCTTC.

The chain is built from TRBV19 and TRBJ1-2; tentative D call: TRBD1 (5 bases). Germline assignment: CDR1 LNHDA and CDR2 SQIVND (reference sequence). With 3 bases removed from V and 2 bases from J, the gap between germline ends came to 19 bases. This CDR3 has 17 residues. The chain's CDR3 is CASSIEAGPERNYGYTF. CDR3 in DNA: TGTGCCAGTAGTATCGAGGCAGGGCCAGAACGAAACTATGGCTACACCTTC.

In nucleotides, the CDR3 is TGTGCCAGCAGTGAACAGGATACAGGGCCCTACGAGCAGTACTTC. Amino acids: CASSEQDTGPYEQYF. The chain joins TRBV6-1 to TRBJ2-7; D perhaps matches TRBD1 (6 bases). V was trimmed by 2 bases and J by 2 bases, leaving 13 bases between them. Germline lookup yields CDR1 MNHNS and CDR2 SASEGT. This CDR3 is 15 amino acids long.

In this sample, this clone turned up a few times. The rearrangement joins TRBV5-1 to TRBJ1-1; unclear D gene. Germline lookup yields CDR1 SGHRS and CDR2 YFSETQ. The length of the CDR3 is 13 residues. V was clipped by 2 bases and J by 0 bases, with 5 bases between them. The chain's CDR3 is CASSFFVNTEAFF. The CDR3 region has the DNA TGCGCCAGCAGCTTCTTCGTGAACACTGAAGCTTTCTTT.

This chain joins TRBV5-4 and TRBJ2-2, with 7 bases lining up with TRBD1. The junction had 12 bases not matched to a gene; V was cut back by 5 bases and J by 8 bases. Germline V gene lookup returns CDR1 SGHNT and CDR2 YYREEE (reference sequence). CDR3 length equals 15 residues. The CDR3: CASSLVKGAPGELFF. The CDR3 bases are TGTGCCAGCAGTCTAGTAAAGGGGGCCCCTGGGGAGCTGTTTTTT.

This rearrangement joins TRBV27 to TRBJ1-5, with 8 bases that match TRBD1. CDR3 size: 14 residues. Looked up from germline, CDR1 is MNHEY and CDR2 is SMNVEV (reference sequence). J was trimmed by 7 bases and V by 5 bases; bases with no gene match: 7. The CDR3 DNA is TGTGCCAGCAGTCCAGGACAGGGTAAACAGCCCCAGCATTTT. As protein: CASSPGQGKQPQHF.

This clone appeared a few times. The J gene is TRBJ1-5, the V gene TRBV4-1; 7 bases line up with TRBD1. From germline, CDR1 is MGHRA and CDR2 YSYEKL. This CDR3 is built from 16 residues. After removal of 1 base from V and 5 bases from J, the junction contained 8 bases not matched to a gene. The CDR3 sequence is CASSQAPQGKDQPQHF. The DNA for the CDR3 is TGCGCCAGCAGCCAAGCACCACAGGGGAAGGATCAGCCCCAGCATTTT.